This T cell receptor (beta chain) was sequenced for a study of cytomegalovirus exposure and HLA in healthy donors. Overall study findings and caveats: A previous analysis found most TCR beta V segments productive roughly 87% or roughly 30% of the time. TCR association rates varied by HLA locus in a later analysis, with DRB1 highest and HLA-C lowest. Beyond CMV serostatus, there was no information to go on about immune exposure. One cluster of highly shared sequence variants probably arose as a sequencing artifact.

This CDR3 comprises 15 residues. Germline trimming cut 6 bases from V and 5 bases from J; bases unmatched to any gene: 12. CDR1 is MNHEY, CDR2 SMNVEV, per germline (reference sequence). A multiplex PCR was run with 60 Vbeta primers and 13 Jbeta primers. Measured with immunoSEQ multiplex PCR; TCRdb has only the in-frame clones, and not every one. This table has 50,000 to 65,000 clones, more than 70% appearing once. To note about this clone: What it recognizes is unknown.

What was sequenced was PBMCs. The J gene is TRBJ2-7, the V gene TRBV27; the match to TRBD1 covers 8 bases. The receptor was isolated from a man in his forties or fifties in good health and CMV-seropositive. Here the CDR3 reads CASSPPGQGPDEQYF. Here the CDR3 DNA reads TGTGCCAGCAGCCCCCCCGGACAGGGCCCCGACGAGCAGTACTTC.